Presented here are 27 T cell receptor beta chains from one specimen sequenced in a study of T cells in narcolepsy. This table comes from immunoSEQ multiplex PCR, and its TCRdb copy is limited to in-frame clones, with some not included. The repertoire has 24,000 or so clones, 84% of them found once; the top ten carry approximately 1.3%. The sequenced sample consisted of CD45RA- memory CD4+ T cells from PBMCs. The receptors originated from a human donor with narcolepsy.

V and J are TRBV7-9 and TRBJ2-1; 8 positions agree with TRBD1. This CDR3 is built from 14 residues. Trimming took 5 bases from V and 6 from J; bases not matched to a gene: 6. The germline V gene encodes CDR1 SEHNR and CDR2 FQNEAQ (reference sequence). CDR3 in DNA: TGTGCCAGCAGCCCGACAGGGGAAGGCAATGAGCAGTTCTTC. Protein: CASSPTGEGNEQFF.

The rearrangement joins TRBV5-1 to TRBJ2-3; no definite D call. Per germline, CDR1 SGHRS and CDR2 YFSETQ. V lost 3 bases and J 6 bases, leaving 11 bases between the germline ends. The CDR3 has 13 residues. CDR3 DNA: TGCGCCAGCAGCTCCGACGTCAGGGATACGCAGTATTTT. It specifies CASSSDVRDTQYF.

This clone was found once. The chain is built from TRBV6-6 and TRBJ1-1, with D unresolved. The V end lost 3 bases, the J end lost 1 base, and 6 bases lay between the germline ends. The CDR3 runs to 13 residues. Per the germline V gene, CDR1 is MNHNY and CDR2 is SVGAGI (reference sequence). The DNA of the CDR3 is TGTGCCAGCAGTTATCGGCAGAACACTGAAGCTTTCTTT. This gives the protein CASSYRQNTEAFF.

V gene TRBV6-5 combines with J gene TRBJ1-2; D uncertain. Germline assignment: CDR1 MNHEY and CDR2 SVGAGI. This CDR3 region has 14 residues. Trimming stripped 5 bases from V and 6 bases from J, with 16 bases between. CDR3 protein: CASSDQPGRDGYTF. CDR3 in DNA: TGTGCCAGCAGTGATCAGCCGGGGAGGGATGGCTACACCTTC.

V usage is TRBV4-3 and J usage is TRBJ2-3; D may be TRBD1 (5 bases). The CDR3 is 14 residues long. CDR1 is LGHNA and CDR2 is YSLEER in the germline V gene. With 8 bases removed from V and 0 bases from J, the gap between germline ends came to 12 bases. The CDR3 coding sequence is TGCGCCAGCTCCCTTGACAGTAGCACAGATACGCAGTATTTT. Encoded protein: CASSLDSSTDTQYF.

This chain joins TRBV7-6 and TRBJ2-1; 9 bases match TRBD1. CDR1 and CDR2 from the germline V gene are SGHVS and FNYEAQ. The J segment lost 6 bases and the V segment lost 5 bases, leaving 11 bases of the junction unmatched. CDR3 length: 16 residues. The CDR3 region has the DNA TGTGCCAGCAGCCCCACGCCCCGACAGGGGGTCAATGAGCAGTTCTTC. Protein product: CASSPTPRQGVNEQFF.

The V gene is TRBV14, the J gene TRBJ2-1; 14 bases are a match to TRBD2. The CDR3 runs 17 residues. Looked up from germline, CDR1 is SGHDN and CDR2 is FVKESK. Trimming at V came to 3 bases and at J to 8 bases, leaving 9 bases not matched to a gene. For the CDR3, the DNA is TGTGCCAGCAGCCATTGGGCCGGGACTAGCGGGAGCTATGAGCAGTTCTTC. Its translation is CASSHWAGTSGSYEQFF.

The chain employs TRBV10-3 and TRBJ2-2; either TRBD1 or TRBD2 may supply D (5 bases each). This CDR3 contains 16 residues. Deletions cut 1 base from V and 4 bases from J, with 13 bases between. Germline-derived CDR1 and CDR2 are ENHRY and SYGVKD. The CDR3 protein is CAISELMGRTTGELFF. The CDR3 nucleotides read TGTGCCATCAGTGAGTTAATGGGACGTACCACCGGGGAGCTGTTTTTT.

The chain combines TRBV11-3 with TRBJ1-1; D uncertain. V was clipped by 0 bases and J by 3 bases, with 5 bases between them. The CDR3 covers 13 residues. Germline V lookup: CDR1 SGHNT, CDR2 YENEEA. CDR3 coding DNA: TGTGCCAGCAGCTTAGAGCGAGACACTGAAGCTTTCTTT. It encodes CASSLERDTEAFF.

The chain carries TRBV28 and TRBJ1-1, with D possibly matching TRBD1 (5 bases). V was trimmed by 2 bases and J by 5 bases, leaving 12 bases between them. In germline, CDR1 is MDHEN, CDR2 SYDVKM. This CDR3 contains 14 residues. The CDR3 reads CASSLAGPPTEAFF. The CDR3 region has the DNA TGTGCCAGCAGTTTAGCGGGACCTCCGACTGAAGCTTTCTTT. Complete variable domain (other parts from reference TRBV28 and TRBJ1-1): DVKVTQSSRYLVKRTGEKVFLECVQDMDHENMFWYRQDPGLGLRLIYFSYDVKMKEKGDIPEGYSVSREKKERFSLILESASTNQTSMYLCASSLAGPPTEAFFGQGTRLTVV.

The chain is built from TRBV7-3 and TRBJ2-2, with D possibly being TRBD1 (6 bases). The CDR3 is made up of 17 amino acids. Germline assignment: CDR1 SGHTA and CDR2 FQGTGA. V shed 0 bases and J shed 3 bases, with 14 bases lying between them. CDR3 sequence: CASSLTSAAGDTGELFF. CDR3 sequence (DNA): TGTGCCAGCAGCTTAACATCGGCGGCAGGGGACACCGGGGAGCTGTTTTTT.

The genes are TRBV10-3 and TRBJ2-4; the D gene is possibly TRBD2 (6 bases). V was pared by 2 bases and J by 2 bases, with 10 bases between. The CDR3 is 15 residues long. Germline V gene sequence: CDR1 ENHRY, CDR2 SYGVKD. CDR3 residues: CAISEGREPKNIQYF. CDR3 bases: TGTGCCATCAGTGAGGGTCGGGAGCCCAAAAACATTCAGTACTTC.

The chain carries TRBV7-3 and TRBJ2-3; D possibly corresponds to TRBD2 (5 bases). The CDR3 runs to 15 residues. V was trimmed by 2 bases and J by 1 base, leaving 10 bases between them. Germline loops: CDR1 SGHTA, CDR2 FQGTGA. The CDR3 sequence is CASSLAGWGTDTQYF. The CDR3 nucleotides are TGTGCCAGCAGCTTAGCGGGTTGGGGCACAGATACGCAGTATTTT.

In its sample, this clone was seen once. The chain couples TRBV14 to TRBJ2-2; D gene unclear. Trimming shortened V by 5 bases and J by 7 bases, and 11 bases separated the two germline ends. This CDR3 is 13 amino acids long. Germline V gives CDR1 SGHDN, CDR2 FVKESK. CDR3 sequence: CASSSRPNGELFF. The CDR3 DNA follows: TGTGCCAGCAGCTCCCGACCGAACGGGGAGCTGTTTTTT.

There are a few counts of this clone. The rearrangement links TRBV4-3 to TRBJ2-1; 7 nucleotides line up with TRBD2. The CDR3 runs 13 residues. The V gene end was trimmed by 4 bases and the J gene end by 9 bases; junction bases not matched to a gene: 6. From germline, CDR1 is LGHNA and CDR2 YSLEER. The CDR3 DNA follows: TGCGCCAGCAGCCTCAGACTAGCAGGTGAGCAGTTCTTC. Its translation: CASSLRLAGEQFF.

V gene TRBV29-1 combines with J gene TRBJ1-1; the D is unclear. Per germline, CDR1 SQVTM and CDR2 ANQGSEA. The CDR3 has 13 amino acids. Trimming took 5 bases from V and 1 from J, leaving 11 bases between them. This CDR3 reads CSVRVGWNTEAFF. DNA for the CDR3: TGCAGCGTTCGCGTGGGCTGGAACACTGAAGCTTTCTTT.

The J gene is TRBJ2-5, the V gene TRBV10-3; D is undetermined. CDR1 is ENHRY and CDR2 is SYGVKD in the germline V gene. The CDR3 loop spans 13 amino acids. Trimming took off 5 bases at V and 1 base at J, with 8 bases between the two ends. The CDR3 here is CAISPAAQETQYF. Here the CDR3 DNA reads TGTGCCATCAGTCCCGCAGCCCAAGAGACCCAGTACTTC.

The CDR3 here is CATSRGPAGRSYEQYF. In DNA form, the CDR3 reads TGTGCCACCAGCAGAGGGCCTGCAGGAAGGTCCTACGAGCAGTACTTC. The chain recombines TRBV15 with TRBJ2-7; D gene unclear. Germline CDR1 LNHNV, CDR2 YYDKDF (reference sequence). This CDR3 comprises 16 residues. With 1 base removed from V and 1 base from J, the gap between germline ends came to 14 bases.

This clone was observed a few times. The V call is TRBV4-3, the J call TRBJ2-7, with D perhaps TRBD1 (6 bases). The CDR3 has 13 residues. Germline CDR1 is LGHNA and CDR2 is YSLEER. The V end was cut by 8 bases, the J end by 2 bases, with 13 bases between. CDR3 loop: CASSQGAPYEQYF. As DNA, the CDR3 is TGCGCCAGCTCACAGGGTGCCCCCTACGAGCAGTACTTC.

The V and J genes are TRBV28 and TRBJ2-5, with D uncertain. The CDR3 loop spans 14 amino acids. CDR1 is MDHEN, CDR2 SYDVKM, per germline. Trimming pared 1 base from V and 4 bases from J, leaving 10 bases between. The CDR3 is CASSLSVRGETQYF. CDR3 sequence (DNA): TGTGCCAGCAGTTTATCGGTTCGAGGAGAGACCCAGTACTTC.

This clone was observed a single time. CDR3 in amino acids: CASSPREGYESGANVLTF. The CDR3 region has the DNA TGTGCCAGCAGCCCGCGCGAAGGGTACGAATCTGGGGCCAACGTCCTGACTTTC. This sequence joins TRBV7-8 and TRBJ2-6; D ambiguous. V dropped 5 bases and J dropped 1 base, with 18 bases sitting between them. Germline CDR1 is SGHVS and CDR2 is FQNEAQ. CDR3 length: 18 residues.

Concerning this clone: The same CDR3 can be traced to other DNA sequences in this sample. The rearrangement uses TRBV5-4 and TRBJ1-1, with a possible D match to TRBD1 (6 bases). This CDR3 region has 14 residues. Trimming took 4 bases from V and 1 from J, leaving 11 bases between them. Germline V CDR1 and CDR2: SGHNT, YYREEE (reference sequence). In DNA, the CDR3 is TGTGCCAGCAGCGACGACAGGTCGAACACTGAAGCTTTCTTT. This sequence encodes CASSDDRSNTEAFF.

This chain uses TRBV28 with TRBJ1-5, with D maybe TRBD1 (5 bases). The CDR3 has 12 residues. Trimming removed 3 bases from V and 6 bases from J, with 6 bases in between. The germline gives CDR1 MDHEN, CDR2 SYDVKM. The CDR3 nucleotides read TGTGCCAGCAGTTTGGACATTCAGCCCCAGCATTTT. This codes for CASSLDIQPQHF.

J is TRBJ2-7 and V is TRBV6-4; no clear D. Germline V gene data show CDR1 as MRHNA and CDR2 as SNTAGT. The CDR3 sequence is 12 residues long. V lost 6 bases and J 2 bases, leaving 8 bases between the germline ends. The CDR3 DNA reads TGTGCCAGCAGCCGTTTCGCCTACGAGCAGTACTTC. It yields the protein CASSRFAYEQYF.

The chain links TRBV29-1 to TRBJ2-2, with D perhaps matching TRBD1 or TRBD2 (5 bases each). V gave up 7 bases and J gave up 3 bases, with 15 bases separating them. Germline loops: CDR1 SQVTM, CDR2 ANQGSEA. The CDR3 has 14 residues. The CDR3 here is CSAGGDSDTGELFF. CDR3 bases: TGCAGCGCAGGAGGAGACAGCGACACCGGGGAGCTGTTTTTT.

This clone was observed a single time. The rearrangement joins TRBV18 to TRBJ2-5; the D gene is possibly TRBD2 (5 bases). Germline lookup yields CDR1 KGHSH and CDR2 LQKENI. Trimming shortened V by 1 base and J by 9 bases, and 21 bases separated the two germline ends. This CDR3 is 16 amino acids long. CDR3 in DNA: TGTGCCAGCTCACCACTCTTCCGGGCGGAGGAGAGACCCCAGTACTTC. Translation gives CASSPLFRAEERPQYF.

There are a few counts of this clone. This chain links TRBV5-1 with TRBJ2-7, with 8 bases lining up with TRBD2. Looked up from germline, CDR1 is SGHRS and CDR2 is YFSETQ. The CDR3 spans 16 residues. With 1 base clipped from V and 5 bases from J, the junction kept 11 bases outside the gene matches. For the CDR3, the DNA is TGCGCCAGCAGCTTGTCAAGCGGGAGAACCACCCACGAGCAGTACTTC. Protein sequence: CASSLSSGRTTHEQYF.